This T cell receptor (beta chain) derives from a study of glioma-infiltrating T cells after dendritic cell vaccination. Study context: At biweekly intervals, patients got three intradermal dendritic cell vaccine injections.

The time point is: after dendritic cell vaccination, including at tumor progression/relapse. Selection required adequate fresh-frozen tumor tissue plus more than two years' survival data. Before vaccination, two weeks after the third vaccination, and at progression, PBMC were collected. The CDR3 has 10 residues. Germline CDR1 is SQVTM and CDR2 is ANQGSEA. The germline V and J ends were trimmed by 5 bases and 9 bases, with 8 bases remaining between them. TCRB CDR3 was amplified from 2 ug genomic DNA or less. The data were produced by immunoSEQ multiplex PCR, yet TCRdb's version contains in-frame clones alone and is incomplete. The sample contains about 110,000 clones, around 91% of which appear only once. Concerning this clone itself: Other DNA sequences of this sample code for an identical CDR3.

The TCR was taken from a human donor with glioblastoma. The chain carries TRBV29-1 and TRBJ2-1; D call uncertain. The source material was blood, sampled after dendritic cell vaccination. CDR3 sequence: CSVRLAEQFF. CDR3 DNA sequence: TGCAGCGTTAGACTCGCTGAGCAGTTCTTC.